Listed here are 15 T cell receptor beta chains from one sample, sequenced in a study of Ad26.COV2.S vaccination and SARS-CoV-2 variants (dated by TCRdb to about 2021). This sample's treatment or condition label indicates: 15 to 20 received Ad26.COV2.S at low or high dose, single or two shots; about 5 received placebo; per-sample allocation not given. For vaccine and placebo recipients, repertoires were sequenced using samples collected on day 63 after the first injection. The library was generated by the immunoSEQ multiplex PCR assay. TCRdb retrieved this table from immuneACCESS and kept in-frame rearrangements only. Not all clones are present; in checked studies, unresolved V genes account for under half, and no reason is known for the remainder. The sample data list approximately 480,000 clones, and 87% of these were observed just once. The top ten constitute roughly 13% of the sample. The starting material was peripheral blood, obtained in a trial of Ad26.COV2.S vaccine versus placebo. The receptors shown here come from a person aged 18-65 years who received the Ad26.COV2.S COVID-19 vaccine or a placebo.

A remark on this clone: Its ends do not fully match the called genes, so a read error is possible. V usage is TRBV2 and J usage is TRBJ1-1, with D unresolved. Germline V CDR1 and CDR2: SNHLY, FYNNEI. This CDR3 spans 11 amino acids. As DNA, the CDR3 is TGTGCCAGCAGGGAAGGCCTTGAAGCTTTCTTT. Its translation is CASREGLEAFF.

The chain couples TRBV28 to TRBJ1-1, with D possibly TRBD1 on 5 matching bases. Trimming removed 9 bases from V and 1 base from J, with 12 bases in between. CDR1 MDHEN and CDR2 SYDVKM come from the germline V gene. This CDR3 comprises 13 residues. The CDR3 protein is CASMGRKNTEAFF. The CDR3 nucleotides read TGTGCCAGTATGGGACGGAAGAACACTGAAGCTTTCTTT.

The CDR3 here is CASSLGLAVRELFF. DNA of the CDR3: TGTGCCAGCAGCTTGGGACTAGCGGTACGGGAGCTGTTTTTT. This chain connects TRBV11-2 to TRBJ2-2; TRBD2 matches 11 bases. The junction had 3 bases not matched to a gene; V was cut back by 3 bases and J by 9 bases. Germline CDR1 reads SGHAT; CDR2 reads FQNNGV. There are 14 residues in the CDR3.

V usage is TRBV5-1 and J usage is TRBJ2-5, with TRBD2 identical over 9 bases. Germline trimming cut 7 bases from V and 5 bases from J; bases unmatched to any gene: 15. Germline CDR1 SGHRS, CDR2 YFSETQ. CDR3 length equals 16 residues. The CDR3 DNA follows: TGCGCCAGCTACATAGCGGGAGCCACGGGGCGGGAGACCCAGTACTTC. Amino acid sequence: CASYIAGATGRETQYF.

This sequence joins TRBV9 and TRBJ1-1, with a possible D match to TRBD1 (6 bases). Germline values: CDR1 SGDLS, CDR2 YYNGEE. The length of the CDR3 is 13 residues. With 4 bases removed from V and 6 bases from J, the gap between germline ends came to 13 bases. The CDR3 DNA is TGTGCCAGCAGCACCAGGACAGTTTCTGAAGCTTTCTTT. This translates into CASSTRTVSEAFF.

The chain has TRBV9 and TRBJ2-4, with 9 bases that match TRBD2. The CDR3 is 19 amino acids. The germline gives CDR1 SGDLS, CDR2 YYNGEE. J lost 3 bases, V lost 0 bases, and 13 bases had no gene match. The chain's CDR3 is CASSVDGAGGSVGKNIQYF. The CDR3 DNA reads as TGTGCCAGCAGCGTAGACGGAGCGGGAGGATCCGTGGGCAAAAACATTCAGTACTTC. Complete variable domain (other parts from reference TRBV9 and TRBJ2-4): DSGVTQTPKHLITATGQRVTLRCSPRSGDLSVYWYQQSLDQGLQFLIQYYNGEERAKGNILERFSAQQFPDLHSELNLSSLELGDSALYFCASSVDGAGGSVGKNIQYFGAGTRLSVL.

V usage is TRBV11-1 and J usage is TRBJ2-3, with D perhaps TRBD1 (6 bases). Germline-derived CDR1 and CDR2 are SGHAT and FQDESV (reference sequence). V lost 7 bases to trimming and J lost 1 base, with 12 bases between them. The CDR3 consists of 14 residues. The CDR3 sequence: CASNFQGRTDTQYF. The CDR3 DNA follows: TGTGCCAGCAATTTTCAGGGGCGCACAGATACGCAGTATTTT.

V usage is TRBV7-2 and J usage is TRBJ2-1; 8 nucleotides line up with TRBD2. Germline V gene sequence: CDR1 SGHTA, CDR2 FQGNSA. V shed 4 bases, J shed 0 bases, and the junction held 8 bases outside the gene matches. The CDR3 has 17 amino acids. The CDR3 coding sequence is TGTGCCAGCAGCTCTCCTGGCGGGAGGCTCTCCTACAATGAGCAGTTCTTC. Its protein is CASSSPGGRLSYNEQFF.

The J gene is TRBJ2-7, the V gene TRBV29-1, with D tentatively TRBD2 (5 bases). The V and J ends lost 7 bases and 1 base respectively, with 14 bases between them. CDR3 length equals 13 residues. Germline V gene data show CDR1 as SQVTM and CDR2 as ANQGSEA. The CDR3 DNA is TGCAGCGCTTGGGCAAGCGGTTCCTACGAGCAGTACTTC. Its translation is CSAWASGSYEQYF.

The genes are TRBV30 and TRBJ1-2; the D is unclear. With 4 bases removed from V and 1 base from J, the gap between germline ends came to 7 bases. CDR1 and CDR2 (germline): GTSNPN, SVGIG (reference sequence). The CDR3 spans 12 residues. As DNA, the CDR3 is TGTGCCTGGACCTCGGATAACTATGGCTACACCTTC. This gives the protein CAWTSDNYGYTF. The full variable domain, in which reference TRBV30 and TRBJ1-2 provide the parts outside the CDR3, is SQTIHQWPATLVQPVGSPLSLECTVEGTSNPNLYWYRQAAGRGLQLLFYSVGIGQISSEVPQNLSASRPQDRQFILSSKKLLLSDSGFYLCAWTSDNYGYTFGSGTRLTVV.

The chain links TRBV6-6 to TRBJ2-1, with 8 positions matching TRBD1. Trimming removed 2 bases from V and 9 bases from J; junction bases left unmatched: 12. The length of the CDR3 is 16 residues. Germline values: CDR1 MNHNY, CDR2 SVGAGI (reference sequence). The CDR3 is CASSYPYDRGYGEQFF. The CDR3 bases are TGTGCCAGCAGTTACCCGTATGACAGGGGCTACGGTGAGCAGTTCTTC.

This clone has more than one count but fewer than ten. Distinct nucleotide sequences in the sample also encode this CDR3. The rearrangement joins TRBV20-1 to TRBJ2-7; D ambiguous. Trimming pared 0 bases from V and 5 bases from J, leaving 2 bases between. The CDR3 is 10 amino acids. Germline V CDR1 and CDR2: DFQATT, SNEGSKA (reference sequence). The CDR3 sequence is CSARDHEQYF. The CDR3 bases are TGCAGTGCTAGAGACCACGAGCAGTACTTC.

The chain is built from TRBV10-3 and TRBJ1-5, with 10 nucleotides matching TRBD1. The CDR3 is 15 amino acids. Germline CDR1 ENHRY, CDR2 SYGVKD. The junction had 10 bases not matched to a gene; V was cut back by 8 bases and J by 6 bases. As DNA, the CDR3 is TGTGCCATCCGGGCCGGACAGGGGGACACTCAGCCCCAGCATTTT. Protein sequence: CAIRAGQGDTQPQHF.

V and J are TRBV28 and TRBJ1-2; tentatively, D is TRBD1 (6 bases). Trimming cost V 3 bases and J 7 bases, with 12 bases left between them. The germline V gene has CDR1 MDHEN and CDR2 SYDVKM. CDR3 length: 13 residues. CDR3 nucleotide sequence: TGTGCCAGCAGTTTGGGGGGGGCGCTTGGCTACACCTTC. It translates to CASSLGGALGYTF.

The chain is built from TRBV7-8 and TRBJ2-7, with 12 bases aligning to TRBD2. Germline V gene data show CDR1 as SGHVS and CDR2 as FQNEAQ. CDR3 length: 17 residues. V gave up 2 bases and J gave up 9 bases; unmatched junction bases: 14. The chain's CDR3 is CASSLRLAGEPNVGQYF. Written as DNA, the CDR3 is TGTGCCAGCAGCTTAAGACTAGCGGGAGAACCAAATGTGGGGCAGTACTTC.